This T cell receptor beta chain was recovered during a study of shared clonotypes between healthy human individuals. The overall study: Each donor contributed plates that comprised three CD4 naive, three CD4 memory, two CD8 naive and one CD8 memory.

CDR1 is SGHTA, CDR2 FQGTGA, per germline. J gave up 6 bases and V 6 bases, and 4 bases lay outside the gene matches. This CDR3 region has 13 residues. This clone occurred a few times. Its antigen is unknown. The sample has other DNA sequences that encode this CDR3 too. Points from the study as a whole: Tissue TCR repertoires likely differ from these blood-only repertoires.

The data were produced by immunoSEQ multiplex PCR, yet TCRdb's version contains in-frame clones alone and is incomplete. The profile covers 2 million to 3 million clones, with 90% to 95% appearing a single time and approximately 0.36% taken by the ten largest. This clonotype originated in a young man in good health. Some clones in this sample may be carry-over from other donors' samples. The sequencing input was naive CD4+ T cells from PBMCs. The subset: CD45RA+ positively selected. The chain uses TRBV7-3 and TRBJ2-7, with TRBD1 identical over 11 bases. This chain's CDR3 is CASSSGTGGEQYF. The CDR3, as DNA: TGTGCCAGCAGTTCCGGGACAGGGGGCGAGCAGTACTTC.